The TCR beta chain under discussion was sequenced for a study of blood T cell repertoires in COVID-19. Study summary: PBMCs, B-cell-depleted T cells, or T cells were the source of the cDNA or gDNA that made up the material.

This study enrolled people aged about 18 to 90 from around 26 US geographic areas. This CDR3 has 15 amino acids. With 4 bases clipped from V and 5 bases from J, the junction kept 10 bases outside the gene matches. The germline CDR1 and CDR2 sequences are LNHDA and SQIVND (reference sequence). As processed by the authors: It was from reference gene primer amplification that nucleated cell counts were estimated. Assay: immunoSEQ multiplex PCR; the TCRdb copy retains only in-frame clones and omits some. V, J and clone size reflect that table, while D and trimming were determined from the DNA. The table records fewer than 200,000 clones, almost 80% of them present only once.

The chain carries TRBV19 and TRBJ1-2, with 7 bases that match TRBD1. This receptor was obtained from a woman in her forties or fifties who had recovered from COVID-19. The sample taken for sequencing was PBMCs or T cells enriched from blood (not recorded which). The CDR3 reads CASSTRQGGGYGYTF. The CDR3 nucleotides are TGTGCCAGTAGTACCCGACAGGGAGGAGGGTATGGCTACACCTTC.